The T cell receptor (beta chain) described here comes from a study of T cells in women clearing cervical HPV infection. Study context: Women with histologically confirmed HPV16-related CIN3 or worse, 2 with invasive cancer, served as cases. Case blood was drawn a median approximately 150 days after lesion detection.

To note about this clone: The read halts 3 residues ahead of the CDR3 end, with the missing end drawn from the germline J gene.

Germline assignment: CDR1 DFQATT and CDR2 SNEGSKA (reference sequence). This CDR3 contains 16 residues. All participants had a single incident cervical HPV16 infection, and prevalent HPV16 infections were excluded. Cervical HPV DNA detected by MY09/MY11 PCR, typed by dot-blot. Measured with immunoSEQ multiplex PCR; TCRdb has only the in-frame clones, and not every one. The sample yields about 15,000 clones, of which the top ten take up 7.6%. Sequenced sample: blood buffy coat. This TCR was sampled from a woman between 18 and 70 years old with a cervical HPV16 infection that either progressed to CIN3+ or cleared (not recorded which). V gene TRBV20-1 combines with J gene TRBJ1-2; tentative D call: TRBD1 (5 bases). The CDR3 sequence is CSARDLYGGSTDTYTF. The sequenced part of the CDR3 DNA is TGCAGTGCTAGAGATCTTTACGGGGGGAGCACAGATACC.